The 9 T cell receptor beta chains listed next were all sequenced from one sample in a study of T cells in Graves' hyperthyroidism and ophthalmopathy (dated by TCRdb to the late 2010s). Libraries were constructed by multiplex PCR. The reads were generated on an Illumina HiSeq 2000. TCR beta CDR3 regions were amplified from RNA transcripts. The TCR CDR3 was subjected to a first round of RT-PCR using the HTBI primer set and the Qiagen OneStep RT-PCR kit. Using fastp at Q25 and MiXCR, TCRdb reprocessed the public reads and kept productive beta chains. Each CDR3 protein gets just one entry, which takes the most common genes and DNA from the rows behind it. The sample includes hundreds of thousands of distinct CDR3 sequences, with around 15% observed a single time. The ten largest clones add up to around 4% of the sample. Input material: blood. The receptor source for this set is a woman aged 25 to 45 with Graves' hyperthyroidism.

The table lists this clonotype with a few counts. This chain connects TRBV6-1 to TRBJ1-1; no definite D call. The CDR3 runs 13 residues. Germline V gives CDR1 MNHNS, CDR2 SASEGT. Between the trimmed V and J ends, which lost 6 bases and 6 bases, there was a span of 14 bases. The CDR3 coding sequence is TGTGCCAGCAGCCCGATATCGACGGCTGAAGCTTTCTTT. Its translation is CASSPISTAEAFF.

This clonotype was seen repeatedly, ten times or more. The V gene is TRBV12-3 or TRBV12-4, the J gene TRBJ2-1; no clear D. V was cut by 6 bases and J by 8 bases, with 11 bases left in between. The CDR3 runs to 12 residues. The CDR3 loop reads CASRLSSHEQFF. Here the CDR3 DNA reads TGTGCCAGCAGACTCTCGTCGCATGAGCAGTTCTTC.

This clonotype was seen at least ten times. This rearrangement joins TRBV27 to TRBJ1-2; 10 bases agree with TRBD1. Germline assignment: CDR1 MNHEY and CDR2 SMNVEV (reference sequence). V dropped 6 bases and J dropped 7; count of bases not matched to a gene: 5. This CDR3 comprises 13 residues. The CDR3 region has the DNA TGTGCCAGCAGCCGACAGGGGGCTCTTGGCTACACCTTC. Translating gives CASSRQGALGYTF.

This clonotype was seen ten or more times. V usage is TRBV10-3 and J usage is TRBJ1-1; TRBD1 might be the D (5 bases). Looked up from germline, CDR1 is ENHRY and CDR2 is SYGVKD. V dropped 7 bases and J dropped 1 base, with 13 bases sitting between them. The CDR3 spans 14 residues. The DNA for the CDR3 is TGTGCCATCACGGTTGCAGGGTCGAACACTGAAGCTTTCTTT. Encoded protein: CAITVAGSNTEAFF.

This clonotype was observed at least ten times. This chain links TRBV7-9 with TRBJ2-7; no clear D. V lost 5 bases and J lost 0, with 14 bases in between. Germline V CDR1 and CDR2: SEHNR, FQNEAQ (reference sequence). CDR3 size: 15 residues. The CDR3 loop reads CASSPTATSSYEQYF. The CDR3 nucleotides read TGTGCCAGCAGCCCGACCGCTACGAGCTCCTACGAGCAGTACTTC.

This clonotype appeared a single time. This could be a read error, since a much larger clone is one nucleotide away. The chain recombines TRBV7-2 with TRBJ2-5; 10 bases fit TRBD2. The CDR3 runs to 16 residues. The V gene's germline CDR1 is SGHTA and CDR2 FQGNSA. CDR3 coding DNA: TGTGCCAGCAGCTTAGGGGGACTAGCGCGGCAAGATACCCAGTACTTC. Encoded protein: CASSLGGLARQDTQYF.

This clonotype was seen a handful of times. The gene calls are TRBV24-1 and TRBJ2-3; D is ambiguous. The CDR3 covers 15 residues. V lost 5 bases, J lost 3 bases, and 14 bases lay in between. The germline V gene encodes CDR1 KGHDR and CDR2 SFDVKD. Here the CDR3 reads CATSGVQTWTDTQYF. CDR3 coding DNA: TGTGCCACCAGTGGCGTTCAAACCTGGACAGATACGCAGTATTTT.

The sample holds a few counts of this clonotype. V and J are TRBV9 and TRBJ2-7; TRBD1 agrees at 7 bases. From germline, CDR1 is SGDLS and CDR2 YYNGEE. The ends lost 3 bases at V and 8 bases at J; junction bases unmatched: 11. This CDR3 is 14 amino acids long. The CDR3 DNA reads as TGTGCCAGCAGCGGACGGGACAGACATGCGAAGCAGTACTTC. Protein sequence: CASSGRDRHAKQYF.

To note about this clonotype: This may come from a read error, since a much larger clone is one base off. The chain recombines TRBV30 with TRBJ1-1, with TRBD1 identical over 7 bases. The V gene's germline CDR1 is GTSNPN and CDR2 SVGIG (reference sequence). This CDR3 region has 15 residues. V lost 1 base to trimming and J lost 4 bases; unmatched junction nucleotides: 9. This CDR3 is CAWSAPETGCTEAFF. The CDR3, as DNA: TGTGCCTGGAGTGCCCCCGAGACAGGGTGCACTGAAGCTTTCTTT.